This entry concerns a single TCR beta chain. The antigen is not known. This specimen belongs to a study of shared clonotypes between healthy human individuals. General study points: Rarefaction curves obtained for sorted subsets showed sequencing incomplete despite large depth.

The CDR3 has 15 residues. Germline V gene sequence: CDR1 MNHEY, CDR2 SMNVEV (reference sequence). The V and J ends lost 3 bases and 5 bases respectively, with 13 bases between them. Terminally differentiated effector memory CD45RA+ cells were left out of the naive CD8 fraction, which was CD45RO-negative and positively selected for CCR7. Each sample came from a Caucasian adult donor living in Nashville, Tennessee. TCRdb's table, derived via immunoSEQ multiplex PCR, lists solely in-frame clones and lacks some. The table records about 1,900,000 clones, roughly 95% of them present only once. This TCR was recovered from a man between 18 and 29 years old in good health. The sequenced sample consisted of naive CD8+ T cells sorted from blood. This chain links TRBV27 with TRBJ2-2; D call uncertain. The CDR3 here is CASSFGPLRTGELFF. CDR3 DNA sequence: TGTGCCAGCAGTTTTGGGCCACTCAGAACCGGGGAGCTGTTTTTT.